This record looks at one T cell receptor beta chain sequence and its context. Its target is not known. In germline, CDR1 is SGHRS, CDR2 YFSETQ. Trimming removed 5 bases from V and 5 bases from J, with 16 bases in between. The CDR3 extends over 14 amino acids. The sample is drawn from a study of T-cell memory formation after mild COVID-19. Study context: TCR clusters showed largely donor specificity.

Whole-study results and caveats: The finding that pre-infection memory included some responding clones suggested that cross-reactive memory joined. Clones shrinking from day 15 to 85 showed even CD4/CD8 mixes; later expanders tilted CD4+. For contracting clones, CD4+ ones sat mainly in CM and EM, CD8+ in EMRA.

TCRdb re-derived calls from the 5' RACE reads in MiXCR, one entry per CDR3 protein. The sample consists of 300,000 to 400,000 distinct CDR3 sequences, 25% to 30% of them appearing once. This chain uses TRBV5-1 with TRBJ1-1; tentatively, D is TRBD1 (5 bases). This receptor was taken from an adult woman who had mild COVID-19 (a few samples of this study predate the infection). Cell type and time point are not known. The sample comprised PBMCs or a T cell subset sorted from them (not recorded which). CDR3: CASRHIGVVTEAFF. The CDR3 DNA reads as TGCGCCAGCAGGCACATAGGGGTTGTAACTGAAGCTTTCTTT.